This TCR beta chain appears in the sequencing data of a study of shared clonotypes between healthy human individuals (dated by TCRdb to 2018 to 2020). Broadly, across the study: Two women and a few men aged 18 to 49 years were included in the cohort. For each donor, CD4 naive and CD4 memory were each run on three plates, CD8 naive on two plates, and CD8 memory on one plate. Blood TCR repertoires of about 5 healthy adults were deeply sequenced to estimate repertoire size and the extent of clonotype sharing between individuals. Each donor's leukapheresis produced roughly between roughly 0.85 and 9.5 billion PBMCs. To increase sequencing depth and limit assay-specific biases, different laboratories used diverse techniques to prepare libraries and sequence TCR repertoires. General findings and caveats noted by the study authors: Only blood was sampled, and tissue TCR repertoires likely differ from those in blood. The genetic and exposure-history diversity represented was limited by the small number of donors. Sharing across a few donors was observed for around 4.8% of naive CD4, under 4% of naive CD8, over 2% of memory CD4, and 0.4% of memory CD8 clonotypes. Naive subsets generally had larger estimated clonotype richness than memory subsets did. Rarefaction of sorted-subset datasets indicated incomplete sequencing despite the large sequencing depth. Pairwise subsampling led to the expectation that sequencing depth would affect the degree of clonotype sharing among donors. Compared with non-shared clonotypes, clonotypes shared by all four sorted-subset donors had higher generation probabilities.

Relative to germline, V is missing 5 bases and J is missing 3 bases, with 5 bases of the junction outside any gene match. CDR1 SGHRS and CDR2 YFSETQ were looked up in the germline V gene. Including cysteine and phenylalanine, the CDR3 has 14 amino acids. Solely the CDR3 DNA is kept, with 42 bases framed from the first base. TCR CDR3 regions were amplified from genomic DNA by multiplex PCR using the deep immunoSEQ assay. Genomic DNA extracted from each cell subset was distributed evenly over all wells of several immunoSEQ 96-well plates, and each plate served as one replicate. For sorted subsets, approximately 0.2 ug of genomic DNA, equivalent to 25,000 to 30,000 T cell genomes, went into each replicate PCR. The purified libraries were quantified using a Qubit 3.0 fluorometer, sized with a Bioanalyzer 2100, and then quantified again using the KAPA Library Quantification kit. Every immunoSEQ 96-well plate was sequenced on a dedicated single-read 150-cycle Illumina NextSeq 550 flow cell. In the paper's pipeline: Because only junctional sequences without quality scores were contained in the immunoSEQ output, filtering matching that applied to full-length reads could not be performed. Sequences were annotated with PyIR, a Python wrapper for IgBLAST v1.9, using IMGT germline references to assign V/J genes and CDR3. Reads with weak V/J assignments (E-value above 1e-6), missing CDR3, stop codons, out-of-frame junctions, or ambiguous translated residues were removed. V3J clonotypes were defined as sequences sharing the same inferred V gene, J gene, and CDR3 amino acid sequence. To compute the percentage overlap between repertoires, the number of shared unique clonotypes was divided by the size of the smaller repertoire. Three approaches were used to assess repertoire richness: RTK rarefaction, the Chao1 estimator, and Recon v2.1 estimates of unobserved clonotypes. Generation probabilities for all TCRbeta clonotypes obtained by the gDNA method from a few donors were computed using OLGA. TCRdb re-hosts the immuneACCESS table, in-frame sequences only. Its copies lack some clones; in the studies checked, an unresolved V gene accounts for under half of them, and the cause for the rest is not known. V and J calls and clone size are given by that table; D and trimming were obtained from the DNA. A total of roughly 2.2 million clones appear in this sample, around 93% of them only once. In total, the top ten clones hold about 0.41% of the sample.

Note on this clone: What this receptor recognizes is not known. No much larger clonotype is one base removed from it; base qualities were not supplied.

Donors were healthy HIV-negative adults with no recently reported acute infections or vaccinations. Every donor was a Caucasian adult residing in Nashville, Tennessee, USA. CD4+ T cells were enriched by magnetic negative selection; naive cells were then positively selected on CD45RA, and the negative fraction formed the memory subset. Blood was collected by leukapheresis, and PBMCs were isolated by Ficoll-Histopaque density gradient centrifugation and then cryopreserved in liquid nitrogen vapor phase. Analytical flow cytometry was used to check the purity and quantity of each magnetically sorted T cell population. Genomic DNA was isolated from each sorted fraction and quantified by UV absorbance on a Nanodrop 2000c.

The chain is assembled from TRBV5-1 and TRBJ1-2, with TRBD1 matching 9 junction bases. Sequencing input: naive CD4+ T cells from PBMCs. The cell subset or site tag for this specimen amounts to: CD45RA+ positively selected. The origin of this receptor is a man younger than 30 in good health. Some clones in this sample may be carry-over from other donors' samples. CDR3 protein: CASSRDRADYGYTF. The nucleotides read TGCGCCAGCAGTCGGGACAGGGCGGACTATGGCTACACCTTC. The CDR3 plus the reference TRBV5-1 and TRBJ1-2 genes for the other parts give the full variable domain: KAGVTQTPRYLIKTRGQQVTLSCSPISGHRSVSWYQQTPGQGLQFLFEYFSETQRNKGNFPGRFSGRQFSNSRSEMNVSTLELGDSALYLCASSRDRADYGYTFGSGTRLTVV.